This T cell receptor (beta chain) was observed in a study of T cells in Graves' hyperthyroidism and ophthalmopathy. Study results and caveats: Blood held most thyroid clonotypes expanded above 0.001 frequency. Ophthalmopathy, which appeared later, was predicted by the model a median roughly 6.6 months before onset.

With respect to this clonotype: Antigen specificity is unknown. No DNA is shown, since the ends of the CDR3 on it are uncertain; the CDR3 is the one TCRdb lists.

With termini counted, the CDR3 has 20 amino acids. CDR1 and CDR2 (germline): DFQATT, SNEGSKA (reference sequence). Regions amplified from RNA transcripts were the TCR beta CDR3 regions. A first-round RT-PCR of the TCR CDR3 used the HTBI primer set. TCRdb re-derived calls from the multiplex PCR reads in MiXCR, one entry per CDR3 protein. The profile shows roughly 510,000 distinct CDR3 sequences, about 46% of them singletons. Patients having uncontrolled infection, another autoimmune disease, pregnancy or lactation were not included. The receptor was isolated from an adult woman with Graves' disease, either hyperthyroidism or ophthalmopathy (not recorded which). Sample: peripheral blood or thyroid tissue (not recorded which). The rearrangement links TRBV20-1 to TRBJ1-1; the DNA was not compared with TRBD1, the D call given in the table. The CDR3 sequence: CSARWGASGYTFGSGEVAFF.